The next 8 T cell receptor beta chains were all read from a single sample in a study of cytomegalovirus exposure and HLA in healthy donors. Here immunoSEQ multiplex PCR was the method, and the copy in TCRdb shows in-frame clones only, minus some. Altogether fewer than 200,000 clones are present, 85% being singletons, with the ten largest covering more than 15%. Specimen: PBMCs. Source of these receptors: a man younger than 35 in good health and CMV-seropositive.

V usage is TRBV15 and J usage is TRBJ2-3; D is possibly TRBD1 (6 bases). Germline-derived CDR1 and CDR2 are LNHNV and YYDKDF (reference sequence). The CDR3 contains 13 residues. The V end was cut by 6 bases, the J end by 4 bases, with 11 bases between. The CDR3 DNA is TGTGCCACCAGACAGGGACCACCAGATACGCAGTATTTT. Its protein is CATRQGPPDTQYF.

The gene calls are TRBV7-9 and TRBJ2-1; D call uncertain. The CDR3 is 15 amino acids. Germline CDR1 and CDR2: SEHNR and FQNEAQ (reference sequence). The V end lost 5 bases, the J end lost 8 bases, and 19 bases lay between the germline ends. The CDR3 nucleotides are TGTGCCAGCAGCGGCAAACTGACCCTAGGCGATGAGCAGTTCTTC. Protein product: CASSGKLTLGDEQFF.

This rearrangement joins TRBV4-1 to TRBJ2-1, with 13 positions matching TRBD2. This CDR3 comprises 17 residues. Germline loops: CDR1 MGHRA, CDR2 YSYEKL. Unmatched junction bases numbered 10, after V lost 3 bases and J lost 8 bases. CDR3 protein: CASSHQLRTSGGHEQFF. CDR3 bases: TGCGCCAGCAGCCACCAACTAAGGACTAGCGGGGGCCATGAGCAGTTCTTC.

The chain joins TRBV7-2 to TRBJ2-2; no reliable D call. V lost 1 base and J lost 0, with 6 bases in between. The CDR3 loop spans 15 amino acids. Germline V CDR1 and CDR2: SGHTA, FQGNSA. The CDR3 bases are TGTGCCAGCAGCTTAGTTACGGCGAACACCGGGGAGCTGTTTTTT. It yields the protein CASSLVTANTGELFF.

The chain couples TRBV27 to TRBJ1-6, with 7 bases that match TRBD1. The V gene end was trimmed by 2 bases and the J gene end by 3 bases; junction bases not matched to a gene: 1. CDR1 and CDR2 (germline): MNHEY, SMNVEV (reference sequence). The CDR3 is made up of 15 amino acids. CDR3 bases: TGTGCCAGCAGTTTAGGGACAGTCTATAATTCACCCCTCCACTTT. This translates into CASSLGTVYNSPLHF.

CDR3 in amino acids: CASSEARGSLEAFF. In DNA form, the CDR3 reads TGTGCCAGCAGTGAAGCGCGGGGCAGTTTAGAAGCTTTCTTT. The gene calls are TRBV6-1 and TRBJ1-1; TRBD1 might be the D (5 bases). V dropped 0 bases and J dropped 8 bases, with 13 bases sitting between them. Germline lookup yields CDR1 MNHNS and CDR2 SASEGT. The CDR3 has 14 residues.

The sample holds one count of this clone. This CDR3 is CAWSIQGYEQFF. The CDR3 nucleotides are TGTGCCTGGAGTATACAGGGCTATGAGCAGTTCTTC. The rearrangement joins TRBV30 to TRBJ2-1; D is perhaps TRBD1 (6 bases). The CDR3 spans 12 residues. The V gene lost 2 bases and the J gene lost 8 bases, with 10 bases spanning the gap. CDR1 is GTSNPN and CDR2 is SVGIG in the germline V gene (reference sequence).

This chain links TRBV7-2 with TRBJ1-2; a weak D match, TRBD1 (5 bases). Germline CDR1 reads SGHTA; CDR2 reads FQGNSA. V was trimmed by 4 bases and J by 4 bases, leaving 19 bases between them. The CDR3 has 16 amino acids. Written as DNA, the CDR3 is TGTGCCAGCAGCTCTTACGGAGGGGTACCGAGCTATGGCTACACCTTC. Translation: CASSSYGGVPSYGYTF.